Described below is a single T cell receptor beta chain sequence and its context. One entry per CDR3 protein results from TCRdb running MiXCR on the 5' RACE reads. Here the sample spans about 530,000 distinct CDR3 sequences, roughly 15% being singletons. Trimming pared 3 bases from V and 5 bases from J, leaving 10 bases between. Germline V gene lookup returns CDR1 LGHDT and CDR2 YNNKEL (reference sequence). The CDR3 loop spans 14 amino acids. The data were taken from a study of identical twins. Separately, the same data were catalogued under a study of yellow fever vaccine responses in identical twins.

The TCR comes from a woman in her late teens or twenties in good health. This sequence joins TRBV3-1 and TRBJ2-2, with D tentatively TRBD1 or TRBD2 (5 bases each). Source material: CD4+ T cells sorted from blood. For the CDR3, the DNA is TGTGCCAGCAGCCAGGGGGTTGAAACCGGGGAGCTGTTTTTT. Protein: CASSQGVETGELFF. The variable domain in full, with the rest retrieved from reference TRBV3-1 and TRBJ2-2, is DTAVSQTPKYLVTQMGNDKSIKCEQNLGHDTMYWYKQDSKKFLKIMFSYNNKELIINETVPNRFSPKSPDKAHLNLHINSLELGDSAVYFCASSQGVETGELFFGEGSRLTVL.